The rows below give T cell receptor beta chains drawn from one sample of a study of shared clonotypes between healthy human individuals. The data were produced by immunoSEQ multiplex PCR, yet TCRdb's version contains in-frame clones alone and is incomplete. Of 2 million to 2.5 million clones in the sample, 90% to 96% are singletons; the top ten hold 0.1% to 0.15%. Sequencing input: naive CD4+ T cells sorted from blood. These receptors all stem from a man aged 18 to 30 in good health. CDR3s include the opening cysteine and the closing phenylalanine or tryptophan. A D gene is named only where the DNA matches it firmly. A row's size may be missing; if present it is once, few, many or a size class.

TRBD1 - TRBJ2-7 15 TRBV28 TGTGCCAGCTACGGCGCCGGGACAGCCTCCTACGAGCAGTACTTC CASYGAGTASYEQYF
TRBD1 - TRBJ1-5 17 TRBV2 TGTGCCAGCAGTGAACATGGGACAGCTCTAAACAATCAGCCCCAGCATTTT CASSEHGTALNNQPQHF
- once TRBJ2-3 14 TRBV10-3 TGTGCCATCAGTAGCGACTGGGGCACAGATACGCAGTATTTT CAISSDWGTDTQYF
- - TRBJ2-7 12 TRBV11-2 TGTGCCAGCAGCTTAGTTGGTTACGAGCAGTACTTC CASSLVGYEQYF
- - TRBJ1-1 11 TRBV20-1 TGCAGTGCTCTACAGGGCGAAGGGGCTTTCTTT CSALQGEGAFF
- - TRBJ2-7 14 TRBV5-6 TGTGCCAGCAGCCCGGGGGTAGGTGCCTACGAGCAGTACTTC CASSPGVGAYEQYF
- - TRBJ1-1 14 TRBV5-1 TGCGCCAGCAGCTTGCAGGGATCGGGCACTGAAGCTTTCTTT CASSLQGSGTEAFF
- - TRBJ1-3 15 TRBV5-1 TGCGCCAGCAGCTTGGGGAGTTCCTCTGGAAACACCATATATTTT CASSLGSSSGNTIYF
- - TRBJ2-1 15 TRBV5-4 TGTGCCAGCAGCTTGGCCTCCGGGGCCTACAATGAGCAGTTCTTC CASSLASGAYNEQFF
- - TRBJ2-1 15 TRBV10-1 TGCGCCAGCAGCAGGGGGGGCTTAGGAGCGGGTGAGCAGTTCTTC CASSRGGLGAGEQFF
TRBD1 - TRBJ2-7 12 TRBV30 TGTGCCTGGGACAGGGATCAGAGGTCACAGTACTTC CAWDRDQRSQYF
- - TRBJ1-2 16 TRBV4-3 TGCGCCAGCAGCCAAGATCTCACAGGTTTACACTATGGCTACACCTTC CASSQDLTGLHYGYTF
- once TRBJ1-2 15 TRBV7-9 TGTGCCAGCAGCCCTTCCGGGACAAAGTTTTATGGCTACACCTTC CASSPSGTKFYGYTF
- - TRBJ1-5 13 TRBV6-6 TGTGCCAGCAGTTTGGGCAACAATCAGCCCCAGCATTTT CASSLGNNQPQHF
- - TRBJ1-1 13 TRBV5-1 TGCGCCAGCAGCCGGGAAGGGAACCCTGAAGCTTTCTTT CASSREGNPEAFF
TRBD1 - TRBJ2-2 15 TRBV2 TGTGCCAGCAGGGGGACAGGGGGCAATACCGGGGAGCTGTTTTTT CASRGTGGNTGELFF
- - TRBJ2-7 12 TRBV6-5 TGTGCCACCCGAACTAGGCTATACGAGCAGTACTTC CATRTRLYEQYF
- - TRBJ1-1 11 TRBV6-5 TGTGCCAGCGCTAGGAACACTGAAGCTTTCTTT CASARNTEAFF
- once TRBJ2-6 15 TRBV28 TGTGCCAGCAGTGTTCTGGGTTCTGGGGCCAACGTCCTGACTTTC CASSVLGSGANVLTF
- - TRBJ1-5 12 TRBV10-3 TGTGCCATCGGGGAAAGCAATCAGCCCCAGCATTTT CAIGESNQPQHF
TRBD1 - TRBJ1-1 13 TRBV28 TGTGCCAGCGGGACAGAGATGAACACTGAAGCTTTCTTT CASGTEMNTEAFF
- - TRBJ2-4 14 TRBV6-1 TGTGCCAGCAGTGAAGACGGTAGTAGGGGCATTCAGTACTTC CASSEDGSRGIQYF
- - TRBJ2-3 15 TRBV18 TGTGCCAGCTCACCTCGAGGGATAGGCACAGATACGCAGTATTTT CASSPRGIGTDTQYF
TRBD2 - TRBJ2-5 15 TRBV19 TGTGCCAGTAGTATAGGGCTAGCGGACGCGGAGACCCAGTACTTC CASSIGLADAETQYF
TRBD1 - TRBJ2-7 15 TRBV9 TGTGCCAGCAGCGTATCCGGGGACAGGGTGCGGGAGCAGTACTTC CASSVSGDRVREQYF
- - TRBJ2-3 14 TRBV9 TGTGCCAGCAGCGAAGCCCCAAGGGCGGATACGCAGTATTTT CASSEAPRADTQYF
TRBD1 - TRBJ2-2 16 TRBV10-1 TGCGCCAGCAGTGAAGGGACAGGGAGGGGCACCGGGGAGCTGTTTTTT CASSEGTGRGTGELFF
- - TRBJ2-7 10 TRBV2 TGTGCCAGCCGCCAGGTCGAGCAGTACTTC CASRQVEQYF
- - TRBJ1-6 17 TRBV10-3 TGTGCCATCAGTGAGAATCAAGGGGGGGGAGCCAATTCACCCCTCCACTTT CAISENQGGGANSPLHF
- few TRBJ1-1 14 TRBV9 TGTGCCAGCAGCGTAGGCCCCATGAACACTGAAGCTTTCTTT CASSVGPMNTEAFF
TRBD2 once TRBJ2-2 13 TRBV6-5 TGTGCCAGCACCGGCGGACTAGCGGGGGAGCTGTTTTTT CASTGGLAGELFF
- - TRBJ2-1 16 TRBV2 TGTGCCAGCAGTGAAGGAGCGACTAGCTCCTACAATGAGCAGTTCTTC CASSEGATSSYNEQFF
- - TRBJ2-2 14 TRBV2 TGTGCCAGCTCGCGGGACCGGAACACCGGGGAGCTGTTTTTT CASSRDRNTGELFF
- - TRBJ1-4 15 TRBV5-1 TGCGCCAGCAGCCCAACAGCAGCAACTAATGAAAAACTGTTTTTT CASSPTAATNEKLFF
TRBD1 - TRBJ2-5 14 TRBV30 TGTGCCTGGATCCCTCGGGACAGGGGGGAGGAGCAGTACTTC CAWIPRDRGEEQYF
TRBD1 - TRBJ2-3 16 TRBV12-5 TGTGCTAGTGGATCGGGACAGGGGGGAAACACAGATACGCAGTATTTT CASGSGQGGNTDTQYF
- once TRBJ2-1 16 TRBV11-2 TGTGCCAGCAGCGCCCGGGTATCCAGCTCCTACAATGAGCAGTTCTTC CASSARVSSSYNEQFF
TRBD1 - TRBJ1-1 17 TRBV5-4 TGTGCCAGCAGCTCGGGACAGGGGGATATCATGAACACTGAAGCTTTCTTT CASSSGQGDIMNTEAFF